This TCR beta chain was sequenced in a study of CD8 T cells in ankylosing spondylitis (dated by TCRdb to between 2016 and 2019). Study-wide context: To find TCR variants linked to disease, the study profiled T cell receptor beta repertoires in ankylosing spondylitis patients and healthy donors. The full study cohort comprised 20 to 25 ankylosing spondylitis patients and over a hundred healthy donors. Peripheral blood was sampled, and synovial fluid was also collected from ankylosing spondylitis patients.

The CDR3 spans 13 residues, from the cysteine through the phenylalanine. The entry retains the CDR3 DNA only, 39 bases that are in frame from base 1. In the germline V gene, CDR1 corresponds to SGHRS and CDR2 to YFSETQ. Regarding this clonotype: It has no known antigen specificity. A much more abundant neighbour one base away suggests this may be a read error.

These reads were obtained on an Illumina HiSeq 2500. Quantitative 5'-RACE with molecular barcodes was used to prepare TCR beta libraries. On the study's bioinformatics: Disease-linked TCR variants were identified with a new computational method built on a probabilistic model of VDJ rearrangement. TCRdb's own reprocessing of the public reads used fastp at Q25 and MiXCR and kept productive beta chains. Identical CDR3 proteins give one entry, which carries the most common genes and DNA. The V and J calls were not made by the authors but by TCRdb's processing. The sample includes fewer than 550,000 distinct CDR3 sequences, with 5.3% observed a single time. The ten largest account for roughly 3.2% of the sample. Overall study outcomes, separate from this receptor: According to the report, matched synovial fluid samples from ankylosing spondylitis patients were significantly enriched for the disease-linked clones. Some motif variants were previously reported in synovial fluid and blood of reactive arthritis patients, suggesting common disease-initiation mechanisms. A CD8+ phenotype was shown by the disease-linked clones, which were found at relatively low frequencies in peripheral blood. Blood from ankylosing spondylitis patients appeared to be characterized by a TCR beta motif made up of eight highly homologous amino acid variants.

Sequencing was done on a sample of blood, either unsorted or a sorted T cell fraction (not recorded which). The source is a male donor with ankylosing spondylitis. The chain employs TRBV5-1 and TRBJ2-7, with 7 bases in between that match TRBD1. CDR3 loop: CASSYNRGPEQHF. The sequenced DNA is TGCGCCAGCAGCTACAACAGGGGCCCCGAGCAGCACTTC.